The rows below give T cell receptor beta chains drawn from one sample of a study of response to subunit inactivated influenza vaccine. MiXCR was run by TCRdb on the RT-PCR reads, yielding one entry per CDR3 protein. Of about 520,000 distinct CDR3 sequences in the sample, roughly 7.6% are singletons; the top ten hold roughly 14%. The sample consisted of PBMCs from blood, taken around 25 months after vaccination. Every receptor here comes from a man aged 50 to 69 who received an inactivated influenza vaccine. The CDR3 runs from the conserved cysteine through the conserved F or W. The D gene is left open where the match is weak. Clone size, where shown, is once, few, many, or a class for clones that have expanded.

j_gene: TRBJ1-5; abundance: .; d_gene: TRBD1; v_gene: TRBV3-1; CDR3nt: TGTGCCAGCAACCAATCGGGACAGGTCTATCAGCCCCAGCATTTT; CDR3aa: CASNQSGQVYQPQHF
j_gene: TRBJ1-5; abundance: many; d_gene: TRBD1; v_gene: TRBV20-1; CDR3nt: TGCAGTGCTAGGGCACAGGGGCAGCCCCAGCATTTT; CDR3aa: CSARAQGQPQHF
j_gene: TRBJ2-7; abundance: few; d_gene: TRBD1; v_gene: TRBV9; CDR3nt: TGTGCCAGCAGCGCCGGACAGGGGCGCTCCTACGAGCAGTACTTC; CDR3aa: CASSAGQGRSYEQYF
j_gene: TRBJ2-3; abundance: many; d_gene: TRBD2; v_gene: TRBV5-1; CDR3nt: TGCGCCAGCAGCTGGGGACCCCTAGCGGGGTCAGATACGCAGTATTTT; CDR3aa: CASSWGPLAGSDTQYF
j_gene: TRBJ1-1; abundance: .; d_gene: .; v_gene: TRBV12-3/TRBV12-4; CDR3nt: TGTGCCAGCAGACGAGGGGTAAACACTGAAGCTTTCTTT; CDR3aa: CASRRGVNTEAFF
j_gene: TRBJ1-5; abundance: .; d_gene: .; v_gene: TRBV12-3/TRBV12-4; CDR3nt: TGTGCCAGCAACCATGGGAGTCCCAGGCCCCAGCATTTT; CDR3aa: CASNHGSPRPQHF
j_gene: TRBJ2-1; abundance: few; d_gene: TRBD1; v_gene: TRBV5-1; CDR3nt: TGCGCCAGCAGCTTGACAGGGGGCTACCATGAGCAGTTCTTC; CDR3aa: CASSLTGGYHEQFF
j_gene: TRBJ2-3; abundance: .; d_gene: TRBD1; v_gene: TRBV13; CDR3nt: TGTGCCAGCAGCCCAGACAGGGGGCGACACACAGATACGCAGTATTTT; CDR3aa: CASSPDRGRHTDTQYF
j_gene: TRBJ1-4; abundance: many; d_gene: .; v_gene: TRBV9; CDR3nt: TGTGCCAGCAGCGTAGGAACTGGGGTTAATGAAAAACTGTTTTTT; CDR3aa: CASSVGTGVNEKLFF
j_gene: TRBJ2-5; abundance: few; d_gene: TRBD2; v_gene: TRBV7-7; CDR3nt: TGTGCTAGCAGCTTCGGGGCGGGGGGGCTTGAGACCCAGTACTTC; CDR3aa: CASSFGAGGLETQYF
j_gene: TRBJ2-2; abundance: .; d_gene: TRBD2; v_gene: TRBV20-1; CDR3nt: TGCAGTGCTAGCGGACTAGCGGGGGCGAACACCGGGGAGCTGTTTTTT; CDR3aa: CSASGLAGANTGELFF
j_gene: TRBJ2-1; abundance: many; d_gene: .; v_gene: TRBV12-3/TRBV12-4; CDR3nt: TGTGCCAGCAGAAAGACAGGGACTTACAATGAGCAGTTCTTC; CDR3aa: CASRKTGTYNEQFF
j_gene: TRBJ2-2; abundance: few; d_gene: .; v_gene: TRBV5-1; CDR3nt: TGCGCCAGCCGTCTCCGTCCGAACACCGGGGAGCTGTTTTTT; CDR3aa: CASRLRPNTGELFF
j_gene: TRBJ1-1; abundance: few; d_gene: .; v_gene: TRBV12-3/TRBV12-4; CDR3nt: TGTGCCAGCAGTAGCTCTGCTGTCCCTGAAGCTTTCTTT; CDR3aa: CASSSSAVPEAFF
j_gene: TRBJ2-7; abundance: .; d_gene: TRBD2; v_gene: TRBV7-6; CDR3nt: TGTGCCAGCAGCTTAGGAGCTGGCGGGAGAGATTACGAGCAGTACTTC; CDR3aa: CASSLGAGGRDYEQYF
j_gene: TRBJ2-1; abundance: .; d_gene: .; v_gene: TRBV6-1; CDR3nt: TGTGCCAGCAGTGAAGATGGGGGGCTATGGAATGAGCAGTTCTTC; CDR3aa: CASSEDGGLWNEQFF
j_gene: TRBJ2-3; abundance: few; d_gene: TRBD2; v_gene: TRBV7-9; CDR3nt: TGTGCCAGCAGCTCACTAGCGGGAGGGTCAGATACGCAGTATTTT; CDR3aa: CASSSLAGGSDTQYF
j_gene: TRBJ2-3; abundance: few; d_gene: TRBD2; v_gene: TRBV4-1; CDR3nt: TGCGCCAGCAGCCTCCGACTAGCGGGGCAGAACACAGATACGCAGTATTTT; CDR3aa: CASSLRLAGQNTDTQYF
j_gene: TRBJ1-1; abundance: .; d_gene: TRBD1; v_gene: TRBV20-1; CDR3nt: TGCAGTGCTAGAGATTCAGGGACAGGGGAGAACACTGAAGCTTTCTTT; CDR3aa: CSARDSGTGENTEAFF
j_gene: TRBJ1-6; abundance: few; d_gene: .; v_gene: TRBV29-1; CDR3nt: TGCAGCGTTCAGGACACCTCTAATTCACCCCTCCACTTT; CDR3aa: CSVQDTSNSPLHF
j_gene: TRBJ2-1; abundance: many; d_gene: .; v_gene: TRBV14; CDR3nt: TGTGCCAGCAGCCAAGACAGGAACCGACGAATTACCTACAATGAGCAGTTCTTC; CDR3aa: CASSQDRNRRITYNEQFF
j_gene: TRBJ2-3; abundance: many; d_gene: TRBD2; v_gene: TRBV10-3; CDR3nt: TGTGCCATCAGTTCTACTAGCGGGTACGAGACAGATACGCAGTATTTT; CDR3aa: CAISSTSGYETDTQYF
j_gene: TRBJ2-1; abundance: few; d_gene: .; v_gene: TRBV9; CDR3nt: TGTGCCAGCAGCGTAGCAACCGAACCTGTCGGGAATGAGCAGTTCTTC; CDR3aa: CASSVATEPVGNEQFF
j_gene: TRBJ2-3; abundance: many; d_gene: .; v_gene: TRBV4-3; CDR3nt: TGCGCCAGCAGCCAAGATCGCAGTTTAGGCACAGATACGCAGTATTTT; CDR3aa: CASSQDRSLGTDTQYF
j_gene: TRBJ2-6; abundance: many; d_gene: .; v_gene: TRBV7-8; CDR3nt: TGTGCCAGCAGCTTACGGGAAGGAAGATTCGCTGGGGCCAACGTCCTGACTTTC; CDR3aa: CASSLREGRFAGANVLTF
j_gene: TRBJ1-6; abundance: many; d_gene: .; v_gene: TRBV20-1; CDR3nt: TGCAGTGCTAATCTCCTCGGCCTCGTTTCCCCTACCTTT; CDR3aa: CSANLLGLVSPTF
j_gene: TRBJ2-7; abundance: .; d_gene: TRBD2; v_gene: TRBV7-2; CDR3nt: TGTGCCAGCAGCTTAACCCTAGCGGGAGGGCCCTCGACCTACGAGCAGTACTTC; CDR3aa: CASSLTLAGGPSTYEQYF
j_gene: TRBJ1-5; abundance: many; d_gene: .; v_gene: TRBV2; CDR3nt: TGTGCCAGCAGTGGATTAGGACAGATCAATCAGCCCCAGCATTTT; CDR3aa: CASSGLGQINQPQHF
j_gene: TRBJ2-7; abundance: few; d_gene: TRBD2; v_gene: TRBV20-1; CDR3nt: TGCAGTGCCGGGACTAGCGGGAGAAAAGCGGACGAGCAGTACTTC; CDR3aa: CSAGTSGRKADEQYF
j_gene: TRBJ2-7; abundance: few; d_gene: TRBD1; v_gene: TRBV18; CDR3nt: TGTGCCAGCTCACGGGGACAGGGGGAACCCTACGAGCAGTACTTC; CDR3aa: CASSRGQGEPYEQYF
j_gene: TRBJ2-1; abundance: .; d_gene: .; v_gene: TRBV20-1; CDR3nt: TGCAGGGCGAGCTTGGTAGTAGGGAATGAGCAGTTCTTC; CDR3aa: CRASLVVGNEQFF
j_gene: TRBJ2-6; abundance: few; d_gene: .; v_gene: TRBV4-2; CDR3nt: TGTGCCAGCAGCCCAGCCCCCCATGGCTCTGGGGCCAACGTCCTGACTTTC; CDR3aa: CASSPAPHGSGANVLTF
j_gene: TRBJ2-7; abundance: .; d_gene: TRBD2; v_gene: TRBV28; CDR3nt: TGTGCCAGCAGTTTATACGCGGGGGGGTACGAGCAGTACTTC; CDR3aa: CASSLYAGGYEQYF